Each of the 14 T cell receptor beta chains below was sequenced from the same sample in a study of blood T cell repertoires in COVID-19. Only in-frame clones appear in the TCRdb table, and some are missing; sequencing was by immunoSEQ multiplex PCR. Of 110,000 to 150,000 clones in the sample, over 75% are singletons; the top ten hold 35% to 55%. The sequenced material came from peripheral blood. These receptors all come from a human donor in a cohort sampled during active COVID-19.

The V gene is TRBV5-1, the J gene TRBJ1-2; 8 bases match TRBD1. Germline values: CDR1 SGHRS, CDR2 YFSETQ. Trimming removed 2 bases from V and 7 bases from J; junction bases left unmatched: 1. There are 12 residues in the CDR3. The DNA of the CDR3 is TGCGCCAGCAGCTTTGACAGGGGTGGCTACACCTTC. It is translated as CASSFDRGGYTF.

For this clone: An end of the junction differs from the germline gene, which may be a read error. V usage is TRBV12-5 and J usage is TRBJ1-1; D not certain. Germline-derived CDR1 and CDR2 are LGHNT and FRNRAP. The CDR3 consists of 11 residues. The CDR3, as DNA: TGTGCTAGTGCTTTGACGGCTGAAGCTTTCTTT. As protein: CASALTAEAFF.

The sample holds a few counts of this clone. CDR3 nucleotide sequence: TGTGCCAGCAGGGATGGACAGCGGCGGAACACCGGGGAGCTGTTTTTT. Its protein product is CASRDGQRRNTGELFF. V is TRBV25-1 and J is TRBJ2-2; the D gene is possibly TRBD1 (6 bases). Trimming cost V 6 bases and J 1 base, with 15 bases left between them. The CDR3 runs 16 residues. Germline loops: CDR1 MGHDK, CDR2 SYGVNS.

V is TRBV6-5 and J is TRBJ1-2, with D uncertain. The CDR3 covers 12 residues. Trimming pared 10 bases from V and 2 bases from J, leaving 11 bases between. Germline assignment: CDR1 MNHEY and CDR2 SVGAGI. The CDR3 DNA is TGTGCCACCGTAGGAGGGAACTATGGCTACACCTTC. This gives the protein CATVGGNYGYTF.

This clone was recorded once. The chain joins TRBV6-2 or TRBV6-3 to TRBJ2-7; D is possibly TRBD1 (5 bases). CDR3 length: 12 residues. The germline gives CDR1 MNHEY, CDR2 SVGEGT. Trimming left V 6 bases short and J 1 base short, with 7 bases between. DNA for the CDR3: TGTGCCAGCAGCAAGGGGTCCTACGAGCAGTACGTC. Translated: CASSKGSYEQYV.

This chain uses TRBV28 with TRBJ1-2; 9 nucleotides match TRBD1. J gave up 9 bases and V 8 bases, and 7 bases lay outside the gene matches. The V gene's germline CDR1 is MDHEN and CDR2 SYDVKM. The CDR3 consists of 12 residues. The CDR3 region is CASRDRVESYTF. Written as DNA, the CDR3 is TGTGCCAGCCGGGACAGGGTTGAAAGCTACACCTTC.

V gene TRBV5-5 combines with J gene TRBJ2-1; maybe TRBD2 (5 bases). Germline CDR1 and CDR2: SGHKS and YYEKEE (reference sequence). Trimming pared 0 bases from V and 5 bases from J, leaving 15 bases between. The CDR3 is 16 residues long. CDR3 residues: CASSLGLAVLNNEQFF. Here the CDR3 DNA reads TGTGCCAGCAGCTTGGGGCTAGCTGTATTAAACAATGAGCAGTTCTTC. The complete variable domain, with remaining parts taken from reference TRBV5-5 and TRBJ2-1, reads DAGVTQSPTHLIKTRGQQVTLRCSPISGHKSVSWYQQVLGQGPQFIFQYYEKEERGRGNFPDRFSARQFPNYSSELNVNALLLGDSALYLCASSLGLAVLNNEQFFGPGTRLTVL.

The V and J genes are TRBV27 and TRBJ1-4; 7 bases match TRBD1. CDR1 is MNHEY and CDR2 is SMNVEV in the germline V gene (reference sequence). The CDR3 extends over 15 amino acids. V shed 8 bases and J 4 bases; nucleotides not matched to a gene: 10. The CDR3: CASAPDRAINEKLFF. CDR3 nucleotides: TGTGCCAGCGCGCCCGACAGGGCGATTAATGAAAAACTGTTTTTT.

The rearrangement joins TRBV5-1 to TRBJ2-3; 7 bases align to TRBD2. Per the germline V gene, CDR1 is SGHRS and CDR2 is YFSETQ. The CDR3 has 16 residues. The V and J ends lost 5 bases and 5 bases, in that order; junction bases with no gene match: 14. CDR3 nucleotide sequence: TGCGCCAGCAGGGCGGCTGGCGGGAGTCCGGTAGATACGCAGTATTTT. It translates to CASRAAGGSPVDTQYF.

The rearrangement joins TRBV11-2 to TRBJ2-3; perhaps TRBD2 as D (6 bases). Germline V gene sequence: CDR1 SGHAT, CDR2 FQNNGV. V was pared by 3 bases and J by 6 bases, with 7 bases between. This CDR3 spans 12 amino acids. The CDR3 coding sequence is TGTGCCAGCAGCTTGGGGGGTGATACGCAGTATTTT. Translated, it gives CASSLGGDTQYF. Complete variable domain (other parts from reference TRBV11-2 and TRBJ2-3): EAGVAQSPRYKIIEKRQSVAFWCNPISGHATLYWYQQILGQGPKLLIQFQNNGVVDDSQLPKDRFSAERLKGVDSTLKIQPAKLEDSAVYLCASSLGGDTQYFGPGTRLTVL.

The chain carries TRBV7-2 and TRBJ1-6; maybe TRBD1 (5 bases). Trimming cost V 2 bases and J 6 bases, with 14 bases left between them. The CDR3 contains 16 residues. CDR1 SGHTA and CDR2 FQGNSA come from the germline V gene. The CDR3: CASSLRAGLGNSPLHF. The CDR3 DNA follows: TGTGCCAGCAGCTTACGTGCAGGGTTAGGTAATTCACCCCTCCACTTT.

This clone was recorded once. The V call is TRBV7-2, the J call TRBJ1-6, with D unclear. V shed 1 base and J shed 7 bases, with 11 bases lying between them. The CDR3 runs 15 residues. The germline gives CDR1 SGHTA, CDR2 FQGNSA. This chain's CDR3 is CASSLESGQNSPLHF. The CDR3 DNA follows: TGTGCCAGCAGCTTAGAGTCAGGCCAAAATTCACCCCTCCACTTT. Together with reference TRBV7-2 and TRBJ1-6, the CDR3 gives the full variable domain: GAGVSQSPSNKVTEKGKDVELRCDPISGHTALYWYRQSLGQGLEFLIYFQGNSAPDKSGLPSDRFSAERTGGSVSTLTIQRTQQEDSAVYLCASSLESGQNSPLHFGNGTRLTVT.

The genes are TRBV6-6 and TRBJ1-5; 7 bases map to TRBD1. The CDR3 has 13 residues. CDR1 is MNHNY, CDR2 SVGAGI, per germline (reference sequence). The J segment lost 4 bases and the V segment lost 7 bases, leaving 4 bases of the junction unmatched. CDR3 protein: CASKSGGNQPQHF. DNA of the CDR3: TGTGCCAGCAAGTCAGGGGGGAATCAGCCCCAGCATTTT.

This clone was recorded once. The rearrangement uses TRBV5-6 and TRBJ2-3, with 9 bases that match TRBD2. This CDR3 comprises 16 residues. The J segment lost 1 base and the V segment lost 1 base, leaving 4 bases of the junction unmatched. Per germline, CDR1 SGHDT and CDR2 YYEEEE. As DNA, the CDR3 is TGTGCCAGCAGCTTGATAGTAGCGGGGGGCACAGATACGCAGTATTTT. It is translated as CASSLIVAGGTDTQYF.